Shown below are 10 T cell receptor beta chains from a single sample sequenced in a study of beta chain features in type 1 diabetes. Findings of the study overall: Shorter TCRB CDR3s, moderately but significantly so, were found in Type 1 diabetes patients in all four CD4+ subsets.

As every portion of the isolated RNA was reverse transcribed, the sequencing read expressed TCRB transcripts. Only in-frame clones appear in the TCRdb table, and some are missing; sequencing was by immunoSEQ multiplex PCR. The sample lists about 370,000 clones; roughly 9.8% were seen once. Their cognate antigens are unknown. The sample comprised central memory CD4+ T cells from blood. The receptors here all came from a man aged 25-45 years with type 1 diabetes.

The gene calls are TRBV5-1 and TRBJ2-3, with D possibly TRBD2 on 5 matching bases. Deletions cut 0 bases from V and 3 bases from J, with 8 bases between. This CDR3 has 14 amino acids. CDR1 and CDR2 (germline): SGHRS, YFSETQ. CDR3 sequence: CASSLEAETDTQYF. CDR3 bases: TGCGCCAGCAGCTTGGAAGCGGAGACAGATACGCAGTATTTT. Full variable domain (outside the CDR3, taken from reference TRBV5-1 and TRBJ2-3): KAGVTQTPRYLIKTRGQQVTLSCSPISGHRSVSWYQQTPGQGLQFLFEYFSETQRNKGNFPGRFSGRQFSNSRSEMNVSTLELGDSALYLCASSLEAETDTQYFGPGTRLTVL.

This rearrangement joins TRBV10-3 to TRBJ2-7; tentative D call: TRBD2 (6 bases). V lost 10 bases and J 5 bases, leaving 15 bases between the germline ends. From germline, CDR1 is ENHRY and CDR2 SYGVKD. CDR3 length: 12 amino acids. The chain's CDR3 is CATSGPTDEQYF. The CDR3 bases are TGTGCCACCAGCGGGCCGACCGACGAGCAGTACTTC.

The chain joins TRBV7-9 to TRBJ2-7; 9 nucleotides line up with TRBD1. The CDR3 has 15 amino acids. V gave up 4 bases and J gave up 2 bases; unmatched junction bases: 6. The germline gives CDR1 SEHNR, CDR2 FQNEAQ (reference sequence). The CDR3 nucleotides read TGTGCCAGCAGCTCTCCGGGACAGGGCACCTACGAGCAGTACTTC. It codes for CASSSPGQGTYEQYF.

This clone was seen a handful of times. The chain recombines TRBV5-6 with TRBJ2-7; no clear D gene. V was pared by 1 base and J by 0 bases, with 11 bases between. This CDR3 contains 15 residues. The germline V gene encodes CDR1 SGHDT and CDR2 YYEEEE. DNA for the CDR3: TGTGCCAGCAGCTTGAACAGCGTTCACTCCTACGAGCAGTACTTC. It encodes CASSLNSVHSYEQYF.

This clone was seen only a few times. The chain uses TRBV4-3 and TRBJ2-7; D is undetermined. This CDR3 is built from 14 residues. The V end lost 0 bases, the J end lost 4 bases, and 10 bases lay between the germline ends. Looked up from germline, CDR1 is LGHNA and CDR2 is YSLEER. The CDR3 DNA reads TGCGCCAGCAGCCAAGATGGCCATTCTTACGAGCAGTACTTC. Encoded protein: CASSQDGHSYEQYF.

This clone appeared many times. The V and J genes are TRBV28 and TRBJ2-7, with D possibly being TRBD1 or TRBD2 (5 bases each). Germline V lookup: CDR1 MDHEN, CDR2 SYDVKM. V was shortened by 6 bases and J by 2 bases, with 17 bases between the two germline ends. The CDR3 runs 15 residues. The CDR3 nucleotides read TGTGCCAGCAGATCATCCGGGACGGACACCTACGAGCAGTACTTC. Residues: CASRSSGTDTYEQYF.

The chain links TRBV9 to TRBJ1-3; 8 positions match TRBD1. CDR1 and CDR2 (germline): SGDLS, YYNGEE. The length of the CDR3 is 16 residues. J was trimmed by 2 bases and V by 4 bases; bases with no gene match: 8. The DNA of the CDR3 is TGTGCCAGCAGCAGACAGACAGGGGTACCTGGAAACACCATATATTTT. It is translated as CASSRQTGVPGNTIYF.

The sample holds a few counts of this clone. The chain has TRBV7-6 and TRBJ1-2; D is unclear. CDR1 and CDR2 (germline): SGHVS, FNYEAQ. The V end was cut by 5 bases, the J end by 4 bases, with 14 bases between. This CDR3 contains 14 residues. CDR3 DNA sequence: TGTGCCAGCAGCCCTTTGGGTCGGGGCTATGGCTACACCTTC. Encoded protein: CASSPLGRGYGYTF.

This clone was found many times. The chain carries TRBV6-5 and TRBJ1-5; 8 bases align to TRBD1. There are 16 residues in the CDR3. Trimming cost V 4 bases and J 5 bases; bases outside gene matches: 10. Germline CDR1 is MNHEY and CDR2 is SVGAGI. The CDR3 DNA is TGTGCCAGCAGTTTGTTCCCGGGACAGGTTGATCAGCCCCAGCATTTT. Encoded protein: CASSLFPGQVDQPQHF.

As for this clone: Mismatch with germline at one junction end may stem from a read error. This chain joins TRBV28 and TRBJ2-7; perhaps TRBD1 as D (6 bases). CDR3 length: 14 residues. Germline values: CDR1 MDHEN, CDR2 SYDVKM. The CDR3 DNA is TGTGCCAGCAGTACCTCAGGGGTGGGCTACGTGCAGTACTTC. It specifies CASSTSGVGYVQYF.